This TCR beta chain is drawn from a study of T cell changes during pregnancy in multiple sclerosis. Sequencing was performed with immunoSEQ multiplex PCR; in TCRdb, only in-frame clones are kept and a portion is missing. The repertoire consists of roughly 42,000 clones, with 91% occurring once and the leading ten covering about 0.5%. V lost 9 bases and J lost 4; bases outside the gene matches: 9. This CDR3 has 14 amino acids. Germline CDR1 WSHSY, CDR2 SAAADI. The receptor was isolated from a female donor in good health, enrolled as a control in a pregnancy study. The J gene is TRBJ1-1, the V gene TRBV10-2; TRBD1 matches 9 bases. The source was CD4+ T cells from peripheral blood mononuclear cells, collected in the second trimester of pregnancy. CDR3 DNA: TGCGCCAGTGGGGGGACAGGGAGTGGCACTGAAGCTTTCTTT. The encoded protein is CASGGTGSGTEAFF.